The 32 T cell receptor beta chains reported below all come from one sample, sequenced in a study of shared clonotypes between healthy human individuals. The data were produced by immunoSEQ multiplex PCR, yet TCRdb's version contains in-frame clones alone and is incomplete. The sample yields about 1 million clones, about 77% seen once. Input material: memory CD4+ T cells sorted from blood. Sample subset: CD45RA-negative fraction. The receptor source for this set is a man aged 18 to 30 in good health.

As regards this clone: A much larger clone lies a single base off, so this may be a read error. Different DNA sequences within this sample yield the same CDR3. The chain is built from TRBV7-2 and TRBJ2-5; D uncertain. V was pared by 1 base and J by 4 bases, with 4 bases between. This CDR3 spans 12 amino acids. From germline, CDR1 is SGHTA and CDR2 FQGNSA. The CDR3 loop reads CASSLVRETQYF. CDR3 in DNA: TGTGCCAGCAGCTTAGTCCGAGAGACCCAGTACTTC.

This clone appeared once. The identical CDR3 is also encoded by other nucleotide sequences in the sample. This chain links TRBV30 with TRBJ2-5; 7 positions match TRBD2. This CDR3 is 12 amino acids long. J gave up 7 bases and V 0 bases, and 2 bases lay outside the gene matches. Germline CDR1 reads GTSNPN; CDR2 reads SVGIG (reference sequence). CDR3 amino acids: CAWSVPGGTQYF. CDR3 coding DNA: TGTGCCTGGAGTGTACCGGGGGGGACCCAGTACTTC.

The CDR3 nucleotides are TGTGCCAGCAGCCACGCCGAGGTATACACTGAAGCTTTCTTT. This codes for CASSHAEVYTEAFF. The chain recombines TRBV7-2 with TRBJ1-1; D not resolved. Trimming took off 5 bases at V and 3 bases at J, with 13 bases between the two ends. CDR3 length: 14 residues. CDR1 and CDR2 (germline): SGHTA, FQGNSA. Filled out from reference TRBV7-2 and TRBJ1-1, the complete variable domain reads GAGVSQSPSNKVTEKGKDVELRCDPISGHTALYWYRQSLGQGLEFLIYFQGNSAPDKSGLPSDRFSAERTGGSVSTLTIQRTQQEDSAVYLCASSHAEVYTEAFFGQGTRLTVV.

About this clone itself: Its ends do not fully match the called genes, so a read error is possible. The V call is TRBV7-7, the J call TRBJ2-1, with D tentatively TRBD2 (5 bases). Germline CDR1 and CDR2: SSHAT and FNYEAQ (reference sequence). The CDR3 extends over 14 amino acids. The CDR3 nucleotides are TGTGCTAGCAGCTCGGACTCCCTTGGGAATGAGCAGTTCTTC. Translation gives CASSSDSLGNEQFF.

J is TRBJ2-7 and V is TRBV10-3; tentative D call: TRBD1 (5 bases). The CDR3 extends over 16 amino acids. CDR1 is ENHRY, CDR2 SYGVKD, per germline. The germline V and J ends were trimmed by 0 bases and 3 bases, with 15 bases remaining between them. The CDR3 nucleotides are TGTGCCATCAGTGAGTCGGTCAGGGCGGTAGACTACGAGCAGTACTTC. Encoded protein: CAISESVRAVDYEQYF.

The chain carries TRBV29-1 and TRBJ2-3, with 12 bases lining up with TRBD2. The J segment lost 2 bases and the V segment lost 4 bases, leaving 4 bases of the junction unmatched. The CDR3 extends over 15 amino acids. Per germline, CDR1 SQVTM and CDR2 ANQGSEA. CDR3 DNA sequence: TGCAGCGTTGCCACTAGCGGGGGGTTCACAGATACGCAGTATTTT. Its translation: CSVATSGGFTDTQYF.

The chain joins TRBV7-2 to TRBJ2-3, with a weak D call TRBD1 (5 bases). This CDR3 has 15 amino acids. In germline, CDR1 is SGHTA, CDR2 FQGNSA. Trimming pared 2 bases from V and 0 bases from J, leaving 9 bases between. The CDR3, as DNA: TGTGCCAGCAGCTTAATGACAGCTAGCACAGATACGCAGTATTTT. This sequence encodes CASSLMTASTDTQYF.

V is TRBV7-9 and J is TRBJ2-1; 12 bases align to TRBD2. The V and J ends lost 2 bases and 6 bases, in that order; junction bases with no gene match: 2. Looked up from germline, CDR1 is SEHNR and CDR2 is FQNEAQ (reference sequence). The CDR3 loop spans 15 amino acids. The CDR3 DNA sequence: TGTGCCAGCAGCTTACTAGCGGGAGGGCTCAATGAGCAGTTCTTC. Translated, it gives CASSLLAGGLNEQFF.

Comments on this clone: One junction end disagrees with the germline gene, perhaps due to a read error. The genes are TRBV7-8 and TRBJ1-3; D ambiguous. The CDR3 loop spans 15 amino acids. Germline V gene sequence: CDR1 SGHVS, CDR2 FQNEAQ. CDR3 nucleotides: TGTCCCAGCATTATGGCGTGCCTTTCTGGAAACACCATATATTTT. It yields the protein CPSIMACLSGNTIYF.

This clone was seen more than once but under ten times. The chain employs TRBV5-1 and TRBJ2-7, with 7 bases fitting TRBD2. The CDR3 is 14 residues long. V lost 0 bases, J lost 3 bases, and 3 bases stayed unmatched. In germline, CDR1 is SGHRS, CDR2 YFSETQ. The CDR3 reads CASSLAGGNYEQYF. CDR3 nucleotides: TGCGCCAGCAGCTTGGCCGGGGGGAACTACGAGCAGTACTTC.

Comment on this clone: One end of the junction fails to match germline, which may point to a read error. DNA for the CDR3: TGTGCCACCAGCGGCGGAGAGACCGGGGAGCTGTTTTTT. Amino acid sequence: CATSGGETGELFF. This sequence joins TRBV7-6 and TRBJ2-2; perhaps TRBD2 as D (5 bases). There are 13 residues in the CDR3. In germline, CDR1 is SGHVS, CDR2 FNYEAQ.

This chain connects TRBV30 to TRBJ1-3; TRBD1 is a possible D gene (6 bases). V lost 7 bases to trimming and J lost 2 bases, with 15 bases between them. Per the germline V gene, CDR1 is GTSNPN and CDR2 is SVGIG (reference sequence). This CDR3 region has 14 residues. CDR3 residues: CAFSGGAAGNTIYF. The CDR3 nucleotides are TGTGCCTTCTCGGGGGGGGCAGCTGGAAACACCATATATTTT.

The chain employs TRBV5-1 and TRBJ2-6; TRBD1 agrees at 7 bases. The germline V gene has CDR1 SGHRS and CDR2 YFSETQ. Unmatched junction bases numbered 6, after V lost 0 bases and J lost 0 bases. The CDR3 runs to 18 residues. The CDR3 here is CASSLETGKGSGANVLTF. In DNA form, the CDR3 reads TGCGCCAGCAGCTTGGAGACAGGGAAGGGCTCTGGGGCCAACGTCCTGACTTTC.

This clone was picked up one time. The CDR3 coding sequence is TGTGCCTGGAAGCAGGGGTATAACGACGAGCAGTACTTC. It yields the protein CAWKQGYNDEQYF. The gene calls are TRBV30 and TRBJ2-7; maybe TRBD1 (6 bases). V was pared by 4 bases and J by 5 bases, with 15 bases between. CDR1 and CDR2 (germline): GTSNPN, SVGIG (reference sequence). The CDR3 length is 13 residues.

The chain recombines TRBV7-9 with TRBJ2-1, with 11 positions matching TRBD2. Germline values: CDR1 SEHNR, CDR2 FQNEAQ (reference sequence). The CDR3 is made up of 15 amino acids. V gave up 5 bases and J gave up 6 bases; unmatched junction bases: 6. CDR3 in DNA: TGTGCCAGCAGCCGCCGTCTAGCGGGAGGCAATGAGCAGTTCTTC. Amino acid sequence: CASSRRLAGGNEQFF.

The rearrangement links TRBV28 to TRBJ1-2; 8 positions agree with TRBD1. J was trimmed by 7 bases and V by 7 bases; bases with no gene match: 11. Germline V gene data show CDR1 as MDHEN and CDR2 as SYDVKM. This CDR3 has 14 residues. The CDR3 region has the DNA TGTGCCAGCAATCGCGGGACAGGCCCCCCTGGCTACACCTTC. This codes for CASNRGTGPPGYTF.

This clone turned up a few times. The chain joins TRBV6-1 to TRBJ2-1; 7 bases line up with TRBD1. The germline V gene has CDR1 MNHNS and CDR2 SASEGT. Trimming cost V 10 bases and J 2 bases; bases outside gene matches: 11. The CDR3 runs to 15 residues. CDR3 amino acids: CATRDSQTPYNEQFF. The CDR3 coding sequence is TGTGCCACCCGGGACAGTCAGACCCCCTACAATGAGCAGTTCTTC.

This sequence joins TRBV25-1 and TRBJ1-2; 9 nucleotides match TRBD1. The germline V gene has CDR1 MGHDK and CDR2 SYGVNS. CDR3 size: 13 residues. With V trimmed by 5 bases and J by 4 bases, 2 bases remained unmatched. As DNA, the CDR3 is TGTGCCAGCAGTAAGGGACAGGGCTATGGCTACACCTTC. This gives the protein CASSKGQGYGYTF.

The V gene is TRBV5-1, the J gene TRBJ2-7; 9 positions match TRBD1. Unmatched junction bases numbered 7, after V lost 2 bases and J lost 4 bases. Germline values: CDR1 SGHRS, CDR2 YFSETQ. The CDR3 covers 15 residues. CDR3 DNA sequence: TGCGCCAGCAGCTTCGAAGACAGGGGGTTGTACGAGCAGTACTTC. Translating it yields CASSFEDRGLYEQYF. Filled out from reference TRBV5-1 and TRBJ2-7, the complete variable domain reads KAGVTQTPRYLIKTRGQQVTLSCSPISGHRSVSWYQQTPGQGLQFLFEYFSETQRNKGNFPGRFSGRQFSNSRSEMNVSTLELGDSALYLCASSFEDRGLYEQYFGPGTRLTVT.

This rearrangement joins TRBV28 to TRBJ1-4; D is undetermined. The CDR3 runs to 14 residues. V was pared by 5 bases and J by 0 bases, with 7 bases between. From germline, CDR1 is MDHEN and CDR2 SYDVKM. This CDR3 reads CASSQRATNEKLFF. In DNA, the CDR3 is TGTGCCAGCAGTCAGCGAGCAACTAATGAAAAACTGTTTTTT. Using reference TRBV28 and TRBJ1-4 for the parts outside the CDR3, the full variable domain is DVKVTQSSRYLVKRTGEKVFLECVQDMDHENMFWYRQDPGLGLRLIYFSYDVKMKEKGDIPEGYSVSREKKERFSLILESASTNQTSMYLCASSQRATNEKLFFGSGTQLSVL.

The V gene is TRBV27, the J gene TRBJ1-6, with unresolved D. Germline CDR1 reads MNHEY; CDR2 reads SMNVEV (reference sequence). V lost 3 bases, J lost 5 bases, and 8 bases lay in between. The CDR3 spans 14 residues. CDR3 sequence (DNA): TGTGCCAGCAGTTTTTATGGGAATAATTCACCCCTCCACTTT. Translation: CASSFYGNNSPLHF.

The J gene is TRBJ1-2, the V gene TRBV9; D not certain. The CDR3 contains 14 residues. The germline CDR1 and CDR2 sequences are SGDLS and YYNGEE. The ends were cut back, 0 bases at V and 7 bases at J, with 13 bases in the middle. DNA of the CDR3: TGTGCCAGCAGCGTAGATGGTGGTGTTTCTGGCTACACCTTC. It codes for CASSVDGGVSGYTF.

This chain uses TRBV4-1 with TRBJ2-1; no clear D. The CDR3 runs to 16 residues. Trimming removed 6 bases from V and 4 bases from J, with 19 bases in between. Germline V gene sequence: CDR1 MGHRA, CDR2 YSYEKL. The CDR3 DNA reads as TGCGCCAGCAGTCCCATTGCCTCAGAAGGTTACAATGAGCAGTTCTTC. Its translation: CASSPIASEGYNEQFF.

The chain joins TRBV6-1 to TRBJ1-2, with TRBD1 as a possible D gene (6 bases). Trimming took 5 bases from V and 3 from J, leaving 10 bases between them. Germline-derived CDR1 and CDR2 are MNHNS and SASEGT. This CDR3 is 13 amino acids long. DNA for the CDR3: TGTGCCAGCAGTTTGACAGGTGACTATGGCTACACCTTC. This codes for CASSLTGDYGYTF.

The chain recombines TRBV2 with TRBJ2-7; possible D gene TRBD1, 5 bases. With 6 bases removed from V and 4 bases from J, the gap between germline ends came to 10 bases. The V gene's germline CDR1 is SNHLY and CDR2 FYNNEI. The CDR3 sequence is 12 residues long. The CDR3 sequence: CASRSGSYEQYF. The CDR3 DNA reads TGTGCCAGCAGGTCAGGGTCATACGAGCAGTACTTC.

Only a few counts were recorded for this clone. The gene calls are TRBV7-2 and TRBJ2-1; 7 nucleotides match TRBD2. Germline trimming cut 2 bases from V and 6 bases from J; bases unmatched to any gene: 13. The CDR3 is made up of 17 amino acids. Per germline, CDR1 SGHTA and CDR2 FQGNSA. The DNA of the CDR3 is TGTGCCAGCAGCTTATCGGGGGGATCCTACCGAATCAATGAGCAGTTCTTC. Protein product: CASSLSGGSYRINEQFF.

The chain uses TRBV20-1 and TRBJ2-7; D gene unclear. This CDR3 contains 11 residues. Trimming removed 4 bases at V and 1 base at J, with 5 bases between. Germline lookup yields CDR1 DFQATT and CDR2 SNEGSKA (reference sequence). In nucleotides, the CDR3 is TGCAGTGCTACTCAATCCTACGAGCAGTACTTC. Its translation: CSATQSYEQYF.

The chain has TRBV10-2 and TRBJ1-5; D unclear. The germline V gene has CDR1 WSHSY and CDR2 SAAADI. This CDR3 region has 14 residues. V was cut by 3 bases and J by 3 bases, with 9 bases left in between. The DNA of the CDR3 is TGCGCCAGCAGTGATTGGGGAACCAATCAGCCCCAGCATTTT. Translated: CASSDWGTNQPQHF.

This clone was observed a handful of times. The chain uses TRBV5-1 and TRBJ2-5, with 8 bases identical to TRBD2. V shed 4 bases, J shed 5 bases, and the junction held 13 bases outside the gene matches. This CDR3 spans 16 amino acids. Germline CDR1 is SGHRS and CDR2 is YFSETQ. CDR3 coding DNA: TGCGCCAGCAGCCGGATGGCGGGGGGAAAGGCGGAGACCCAGTACTTC. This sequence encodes CASSRMAGGKAETQYF.

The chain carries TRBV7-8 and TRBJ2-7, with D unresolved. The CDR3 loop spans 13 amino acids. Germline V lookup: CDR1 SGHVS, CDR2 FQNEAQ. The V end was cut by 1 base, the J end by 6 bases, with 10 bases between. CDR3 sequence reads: CASSLGPNGEQYF. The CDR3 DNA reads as TGTGCCAGCAGCTTAGGGCCAAACGGCGAGCAGTACTTC.

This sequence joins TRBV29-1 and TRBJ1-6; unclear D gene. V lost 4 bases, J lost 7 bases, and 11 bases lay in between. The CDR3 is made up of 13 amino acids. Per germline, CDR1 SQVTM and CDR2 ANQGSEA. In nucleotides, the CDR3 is TGCAGCGTTGCACAGTCCCAAAATTCACCCCTCCACTTT. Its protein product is CSVAQSQNSPLHF.

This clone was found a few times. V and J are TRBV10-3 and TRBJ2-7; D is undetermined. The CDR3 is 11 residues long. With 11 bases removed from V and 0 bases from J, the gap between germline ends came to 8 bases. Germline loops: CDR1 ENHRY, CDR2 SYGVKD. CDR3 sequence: CASRNSYEQYF. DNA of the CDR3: TGTGCCTCCAGGAACTCCTACGAGCAGTACTTC.